The source of this T cell receptor beta chain is a study of blood T cell repertoires in COVID-19. Study-level information: Whether acute or convalescent, the COVID-19 samples came from the United States, Italy and Spain. PBMCs, B-cell-depleted T cells, or T cells were the source of the cDNA or gDNA that made up the material.

The trim removed 6 bases at V and 1 base at J, leaving 4 bases unmatched. This CDR3 spans 15 amino acids. Germline-derived CDR1 and CDR2 are MNHEY and SVGEGT. Methods used by the authors: It was from reference gene primer amplification that nucleated cell counts were estimated. Generated by immunoSEQ multiplex PCR, the TCRdb table keeps only in-frame clones and is missing some. The DNA was the basis for D and trimming; V, J and clone size are from that table. The table includes more than 150,000 clones, under 85% detected once. The source is a woman older than 75 with acute or convalescent COVID-19. The specimen sequenced was peripheral blood. This chain connects TRBV6-2 or TRBV6-3 to TRBJ1-5; 9 bases line up with TRBD1. The CDR3 reads CASSTGGASNQPQHF. The CDR3 DNA reads as TGTGCCAGCAGCACAGGGGGCGCAAGCAATCAGCCCCAGCATTTT.